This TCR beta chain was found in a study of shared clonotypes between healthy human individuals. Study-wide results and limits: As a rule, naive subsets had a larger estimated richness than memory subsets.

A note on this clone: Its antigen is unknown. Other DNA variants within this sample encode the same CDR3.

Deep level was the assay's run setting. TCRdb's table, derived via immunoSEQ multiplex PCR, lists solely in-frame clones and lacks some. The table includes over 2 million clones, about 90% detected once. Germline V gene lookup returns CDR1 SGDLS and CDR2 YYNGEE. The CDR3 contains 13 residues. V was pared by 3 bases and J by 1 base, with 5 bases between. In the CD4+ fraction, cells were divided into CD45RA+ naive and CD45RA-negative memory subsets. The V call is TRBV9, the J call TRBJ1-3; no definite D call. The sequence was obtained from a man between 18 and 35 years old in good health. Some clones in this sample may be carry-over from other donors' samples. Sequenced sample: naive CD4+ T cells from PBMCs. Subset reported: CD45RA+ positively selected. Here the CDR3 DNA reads TGTGCCAGCAGCGCATCGTCTGGAAACACCATATATTTT. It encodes CASSASSGNTIYF.